This section outlines one TCR beta chain sequence together with its context. Cells designated naive CD8 were CD45RO-negative and were positively selected for CCR7, with terminally differentiated effector memory CD45RA+ cells excluded. Clones were read by immunoSEQ multiplex PCR, and TCRdb kept only the in-frame ones, dropping some. This table holds over 750,000 clones, about 97% found once. This sample is part of a study of shared clonotypes between healthy human individuals. The source is a young man in good health. The sample taken for sequencing was naive CD8+ T cells sorted from blood.

CDR3 region: CATSRDRSGGYEQYF. Written as DNA, the CDR3 is TGTGCCACCAGCAGAGATAGGTCAGGGGGCTACGAGCAGTACTTC. This chain links TRBV15 with TRBJ2-7; 7 bases match TRBD1. Germline V gene lookup returns CDR1 LNHNV and CDR2 YYDKDF (reference sequence). V lost 0 bases to trimming and J lost 3 bases; unmatched junction nucleotides: 5. The CDR3 is made up of 15 amino acids.